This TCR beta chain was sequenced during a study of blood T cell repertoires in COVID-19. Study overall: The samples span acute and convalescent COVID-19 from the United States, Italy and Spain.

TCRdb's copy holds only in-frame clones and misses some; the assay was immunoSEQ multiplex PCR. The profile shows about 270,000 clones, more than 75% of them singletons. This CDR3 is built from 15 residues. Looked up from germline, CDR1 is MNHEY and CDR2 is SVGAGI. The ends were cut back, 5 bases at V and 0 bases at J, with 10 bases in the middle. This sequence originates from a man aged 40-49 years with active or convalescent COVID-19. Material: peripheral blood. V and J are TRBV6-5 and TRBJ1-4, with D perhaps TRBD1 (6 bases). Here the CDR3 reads CASSPSGATNEKLFF. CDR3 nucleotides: TGTGCCAGCAGTCCCTCAGGGGCAACTAATGAAAAACTGTTTTTT.